Given below is one T cell receptor (beta chain) in context. The antigen is unknown. Germline V gives CDR1 SQVTM, CDR2 ANQGSEA. Trimming took 6 bases from V and 4 from J, leaving 19 bases between them. The CDR3 runs to 14 residues. The data were obtained in a study of long-term antiretroviral therapy in people with HIV. General study points: Despite increasing after ART, diversity remained lower than that of transplant donor controls. Compared with controls, HIV repertoires showed narrower CDR3 length ranges. Dominance of pre-ART expanded clones persisted, fluctuating and often declining after ART.

The libraries were made with immunoSEQ v3.0 at survey level. Sequencing was performed with immunoSEQ multiplex PCR; in TCRdb, only in-frame clones are kept and a portion is missing. This sample carries 25,000 to 30,000 clones, roughly nine tenths of them seen once, and the ten largest clones take 4% to 6%. Material: unsorted PBMCs, obtained 2.6 to 2.8 years after starting antiretroviral therapy. This TCR was sampled from a man between 35 and 55 years old with HIV. This chain uses TRBV29-1 with TRBJ2-7, with D possibly matching TRBD2 (7 bases). The CDR3 bases are TGCAGCGTGGCCCCAGGAGGGGGGGGGTACGAGCAGTACTTC. Encoded protein: CSVAPGGGGYEQYF.